The next 17 T cell receptor beta chains were all read from a single sample in a study of read filtering for tumor transcriptome and immune sequencing. This library used roughly 0.4 ug RNA and molecular barcoded adaptors spanning alpha/delta and beta/gamma chains. Using its own MiXCR run on the reads, TCRdb lists one record per CDR3 protein. The data contain around 130,000 distinct CDR3 sequences, over 10% of them singletons. Sequencing was done on a sample of a population of CD138-negative cells sorted from bone marrow. Receptor source: a donor aged 40 or older with multiple myeloma.

This clonotype was seen many times. CDR3 sequence (DNA): TGTGCCAGCAGCCGGTGGGGGGGTTCAAATGAAAAACTGTTTTTT. Its protein is CASSRWGGSNEKLFF. The chain has TRBV3-1 and TRBJ1-4; the D gene is possibly TRBD1 (5 bases). V was clipped by 4 bases and J by 5 bases, with 14 bases between them. The length of the CDR3 is 15 residues. In germline, CDR1 is LGHDT, CDR2 YNNKEL (reference sequence).

In its sample, this clonotype was seen many times. The CDR3 is CALKAGQGQTNVLTF. DNA of the CDR3: TGTGCCCTTAAAGCGGGTCAGGGACAGACCAACGTCCTGACTTTC. The chain is built from TRBV10-3 and TRBJ2-6; TRBD1 is a possible D gene (7 bases). V lost 11 bases to trimming and J lost 8 bases, with 22 bases between them. This CDR3 region has 15 residues. CDR1 ENHRY and CDR2 SYGVKD come from the germline V gene.

This clonotype showed up just a few times. The chain recombines TRBV7-9 with TRBJ2-7; 10 bases are shared with TRBD1. Germline CDR1 and CDR2: SEHNR and FQNEAQ (reference sequence). CDR3 length: 15 amino acids. J was trimmed by 4 bases and V by 4 bases; bases with no gene match: 7. The CDR3: CASSWGQGFGYEQYF. The CDR3 DNA follows: TGTGCCAGCAGCTGGGGACAGGGGTTTGGTTACGAGCAGTACTTC.

This clonotype was detected many times. CDR3 residues: CSVETAGGLETQYF. CDR3 in DNA: TGCAGCGTTGAAACGGCAGGGGGCCTAGAGACCCAGTACTTC. The chain recombines TRBV29-1 with TRBJ2-5, with 8 nucleotides matching TRBD1. The ends lost 2 bases at V and 4 bases at J; junction bases unmatched: 6. The CDR3 contains 14 residues. CDR1 is SQVTM and CDR2 is ANQGSEA in the germline V gene.

As to this clonotype: A much larger clonotype is one base distant, so this may be a read error. The V and J genes are TRBV7-9 and TRBJ1-1, with a tentative D call TRBD1 (6 bases). The length of the CDR3 is 13 residues. Germline V gives CDR1 SEHNR, CDR2 FQNEAQ (reference sequence). Trimming took 5 bases from V and 3 from J, leaving 10 bases between them. The CDR3 DNA follows: TGTGCCAGCAGCCCGACAGGTTACACTGAAGCTTTCTTT. Translating it yields CASSPTGYTEAFF.

This clonotype has more than one count but fewer than ten. The chain couples TRBV28 to TRBJ2-4, with D maybe TRBD1 (5 bases). This CDR3 is 15 amino acids long. From germline, CDR1 is MDHEN and CDR2 SYDVKM. Between the trimmed V and J ends, which lost 5 bases and 0 bases, there was a span of 11 bases. The CDR3 sequence: CASSGAHPAKNIQYF. As DNA, the CDR3 is TGTGCCAGCAGTGGGGCCCACCCAGCCAAAAACATTCAGTACTTC.

Only a few counts were recorded for this clonotype. The chain uses TRBV18 and TRBJ2-2, with D perhaps TRBD1 (5 bases). The germline V gene encodes CDR1 KGHSH and CDR2 LQKENI. The CDR3 loop spans 16 amino acids. V lost 0 bases to trimming and J lost 8 bases, with 16 bases between them. Here the CDR3 DNA reads TGTGCCAGCTCACCACCGAGCAAGGGGCCAACGGGGGAGCTGTTTTTT. Its translation is CASSPPSKGPTGELFF.

This clonotype showed up many times. The rearrangement joins TRBV28 to TRBJ1-2; D remains unclear. V lost 4 bases and J lost 2, with 11 bases in between. Germline CDR1 and CDR2: MDHEN and SYDVKM. CDR3 size: 14 residues. The CDR3 coding sequence is TGTGCCAGCAGTTCAACCAGAGCGAACTATGGCTACACCTTC. Its protein is CASSSTRANYGYTF.

The V gene is TRBV11-2, the J gene TRBJ2-5; 10 positions agree with TRBD2. The CDR3 spans 14 residues. V dropped 5 bases and J dropped 5; count of bases not matched to a gene: 5. Germline-derived CDR1 and CDR2 are SGHAT and FQNNGV. The CDR3: CASSPSGGAETQYF. CDR3 nucleotides: TGTGCCAGCAGCCCCAGCGGGGGGGCCGAGACCCAGTACTTC. Combining the CDR3 with reference TRBV11-2 and TRBJ2-5 gives the whole variable domain EAGVAQSPRYKIIEKRQSVAFWCNPISGHATLYWYQQILGQGPKLLIQFQNNGVVDDSQLPKDRFSAERLKGVDSTLKIQPAKLEDSAVYLCASSPSGGAETQYFGPGTRLLVL.

This clonotype was counted ten times or more. J is TRBJ2-7 and V is TRBV5-1, with a possible D match to TRBD1 (6 bases). Germline CDR1 reads SGHRS; CDR2 reads YFSETQ. Trimming removed 0 bases at V and 6 bases at J, with 19 bases between. CDR3 length equals 16 residues. This CDR3 reads CASSLGDRNRAVEQYF. CDR3 DNA sequence: TGCGCCAGCAGCTTGGGGGACCGGAACAGGGCGGTCGAGCAGTACTTC.

About this clonotype: This may stem from a read error, because a much larger clone lies one nucleotide away. The CDR3 sequence: CATSQYYRDQPQHF. The CDR3 DNA reads as TGTGCCACCAGCCAGTACTACAGGGACCAGCCCCAGCATTTT. The rearrangement links TRBV3-1 to TRBJ1-5; TRBD1 might be the D (6 bases). The germline gives CDR1 LGHDT, CDR2 YNNKEL (reference sequence). The CDR3 consists of 14 residues. The variable domain in full, with the rest retrieved from reference TRBV3-1 and TRBJ1-5, is DTAVSQTPKYLVTQMGNDKSIKCEQNLGHDTMYWYKQDSKKFLKIMFSYNNKELIINETVPNRFSPKSPDKAHLNLHINSLELGDSAVYFCATSQYYRDQPQHFGDGTRLSIL.

J is TRBJ2-5 and V is TRBV6-5; the D call may be TRBD1 or TRBD2 (5 bases each). The CDR3 runs 13 residues. Between the trimmed V and J ends, which lost 8 bases and 5 bases, there was a span of 15 bases. CDR1 and CDR2 from the germline V gene are MNHEY and SVGAGI. The CDR3 nucleotides read TGTGCCAGCTGTTGGGGGAGAGGTGAGACCCAGTACTTC. It codes for CASCWGRGETQYF.

This clonotype was observed at least ten times. V usage is TRBV29-1 and J usage is TRBJ1-1; D may be TRBD1 (5 bases). With 6 bases removed from V and 2 bases from J, the gap between germline ends came to 13 bases. From germline, CDR1 is SQVTM and CDR2 ANQGSEA. CDR3 length: 13 residues. The CDR3 DNA sequence: TGCAGCGTGGGGACTGGTGTTAACACTGAAGCTTTCTTT. Translating gives CSVGTGVNTEAFF.

This clonotype has at least ten counts. The V call is TRBV14, the J call TRBJ2-7; perhaps D is TRBD1 or TRBD2 (5 bases each). V shed 2 bases and J shed 1 base, with 18 bases lying between them. There are 17 residues in the CDR3. Germline V CDR1 and CDR2: SGHDN, FVKESK. CDR3 residues: CASSQPPGRSDSYEQYF. For the CDR3, the DNA is TGTGCCAGCAGCCAACCCCCGGGACGTTCGGATTCCTACGAGCAGTACTTC.

A word on this clonotype: A read error is possible here, since a much larger clone lies one base away. The V gene is TRBV29-1, the J gene TRBJ1-2; D not resolved. V dropped 5 bases and J dropped 7 bases, with 11 bases sitting between them. Germline V gene data show CDR1 as SQVTM and CDR2 as ANQGSEA. This CDR3 is built from 11 residues. CDR3: CSVKNSCGYTF. In nucleotides, the CDR3 is TGCAGCGTTAAGAACAGCTGTGGCTACACCTTC.

This clonotype has more than one count but fewer than ten. The chain is built from TRBV6-6 and TRBJ2-5, with TRBD2 as a possible D gene (5 bases). CDR1 and CDR2 from the germline V gene are MNHNY and SVGAGI (reference sequence). Trimming shortened V by 0 bases and J by 4 bases, and 15 bases separated the two germline ends. CDR3 size: 16 residues. DNA of the CDR3: TGTGCCAGCAGTTACTCGCTAGGGCGGGTAGGAGAGACCCAGTACTTC. This translates into CASSYSLGRVGETQYF.

This clonotype appeared many times. This chain uses TRBV29-1 with TRBJ2-2; 8 bases are a match to TRBD2. CDR3 size: 13 residues. The germline V gene encodes CDR1 SQVTM and CDR2 ANQGSEA. J was trimmed by 1 base and V by 6 bases; bases with no gene match: 1. CDR3 nucleotides: TGCAGCGTCCGGGAGGGGAACACCGGGGAGCTGTTTTTT. Translation gives CSVREGNTGELFF.